The 5 T cell receptor beta chains presented below share a single source sample, sequenced in a study of T cell responses to AZD1222 COVID-19 vaccine. Produced via immunoSEQ multiplex PCR; TCRdb's table is partial and in-frame only. The sample carries some 130,000 clones, 90% recorded once. The specimen was peripheral blood, collected on day 0 of AZD1222 vaccination. The receptor source for this set is an adult in good health.

V gene TRBV27 combines with J gene TRBJ2-2; TRBD2 matches 7 bases. Germline V gene lookup returns CDR1 MNHEY and CDR2 SMNVEV (reference sequence). The J segment lost 2 bases and the V segment lost 5 bases, leaving 2 bases of the junction unmatched. This CDR3 comprises 14 residues. CDR3 in DNA: TGTGCCAGCAGTCTAGCGGTCAACACCGGGGAGCTGTTTTTT. Amino acids: CASSLAVNTGELFF.

CDR3 DNA: TGTGCCAGCTCACCACCGTATAGCAATCAGCCCCAGCATTTT. The encoded protein is CASSPPYSNQPQHF. The rearrangement joins TRBV18 to TRBJ1-5; D is unclear. The CDR3 runs to 14 residues. The germline V gene encodes CDR1 KGHSH and CDR2 LQKENI. Trimming took 0 bases from V and 0 from J, leaving 3 bases between them.

The chain employs TRBV24-1 and TRBJ2-1; 7 bases are shared with TRBD2. The J segment lost 0 bases and the V segment lost 0 bases, leaving 4 bases of the junction unmatched. This CDR3 region has 17 residues. CDR1 is KGHDR, CDR2 SFDVKD, per germline. As DNA, the CDR3 is TGTGCCACCAGTGATTTGCCGGGGGAGGGCTCCTACAATGAGCAGTTCTTC. Protein product: CATSDLPGEGSYNEQFF.

The rearrangement uses TRBV10-3 and TRBJ1-2, with D possibly being TRBD1 (6 bases). This CDR3 is 12 amino acids long. In germline, CDR1 is ENHRY, CDR2 SYGVKD. V was cut by 6 bases and J by 6 bases, with 11 bases left in between. The CDR3 region has the DNA TGTGCCATCAGAATTAACAGGGATGGCTACACCTTC. This gives the protein CAIRINRDGYTF.

The chain uses TRBV7-3 and TRBJ2-3; TRBD2 aligns across 9 bases. In germline, CDR1 is SGHTA, CDR2 FQGTGA. The J segment lost 1 base and the V segment lost 2 bases, leaving 4 bases of the junction unmatched. The CDR3 loop spans 16 amino acids. The CDR3 bases are TGTGCCAGCAGCTTATTGGGCGGGGGGGGCACAGATACGCAGTATTTT. Residues: CASSLLGGGGTDTQYF. Supplemented by reference TRBV7-3 and TRBJ2-3, the full variable domain reads GAGVSQTPSNKVTEKGKYVELRCDPISGHTALYWYRQSLGQGPEFLIYFQGTGAADDSGLPNDRFFAVRPEGSVSTLKIQRTERGDSAVYLCASSLLGGGGTDTQYFGPGTRLTVL.